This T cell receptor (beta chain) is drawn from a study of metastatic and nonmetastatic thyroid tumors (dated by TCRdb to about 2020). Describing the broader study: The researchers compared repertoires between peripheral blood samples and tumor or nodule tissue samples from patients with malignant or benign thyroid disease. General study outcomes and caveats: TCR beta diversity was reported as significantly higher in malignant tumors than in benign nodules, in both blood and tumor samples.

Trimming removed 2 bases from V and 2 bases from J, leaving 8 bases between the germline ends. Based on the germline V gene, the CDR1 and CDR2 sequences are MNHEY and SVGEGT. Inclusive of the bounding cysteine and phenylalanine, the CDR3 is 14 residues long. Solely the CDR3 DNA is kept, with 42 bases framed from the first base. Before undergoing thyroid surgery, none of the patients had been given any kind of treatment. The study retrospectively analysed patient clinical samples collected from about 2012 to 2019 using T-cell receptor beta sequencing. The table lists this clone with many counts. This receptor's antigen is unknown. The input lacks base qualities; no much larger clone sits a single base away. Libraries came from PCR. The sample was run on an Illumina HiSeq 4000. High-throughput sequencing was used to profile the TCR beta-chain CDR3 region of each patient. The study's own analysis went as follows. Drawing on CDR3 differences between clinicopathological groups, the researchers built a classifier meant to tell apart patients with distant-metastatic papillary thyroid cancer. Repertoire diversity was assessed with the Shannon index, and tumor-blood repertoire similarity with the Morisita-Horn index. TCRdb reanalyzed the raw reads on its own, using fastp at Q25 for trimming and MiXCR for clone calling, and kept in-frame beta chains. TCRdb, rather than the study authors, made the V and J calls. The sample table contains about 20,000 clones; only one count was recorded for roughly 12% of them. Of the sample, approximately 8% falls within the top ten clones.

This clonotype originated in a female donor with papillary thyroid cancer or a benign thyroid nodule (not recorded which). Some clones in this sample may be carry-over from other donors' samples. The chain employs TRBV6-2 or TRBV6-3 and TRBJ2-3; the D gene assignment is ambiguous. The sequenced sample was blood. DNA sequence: TGTGCCAGCAGTTACGGCGCGGACACAGATACGCAGTATTTT. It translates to CASSYGADTDTQYF.